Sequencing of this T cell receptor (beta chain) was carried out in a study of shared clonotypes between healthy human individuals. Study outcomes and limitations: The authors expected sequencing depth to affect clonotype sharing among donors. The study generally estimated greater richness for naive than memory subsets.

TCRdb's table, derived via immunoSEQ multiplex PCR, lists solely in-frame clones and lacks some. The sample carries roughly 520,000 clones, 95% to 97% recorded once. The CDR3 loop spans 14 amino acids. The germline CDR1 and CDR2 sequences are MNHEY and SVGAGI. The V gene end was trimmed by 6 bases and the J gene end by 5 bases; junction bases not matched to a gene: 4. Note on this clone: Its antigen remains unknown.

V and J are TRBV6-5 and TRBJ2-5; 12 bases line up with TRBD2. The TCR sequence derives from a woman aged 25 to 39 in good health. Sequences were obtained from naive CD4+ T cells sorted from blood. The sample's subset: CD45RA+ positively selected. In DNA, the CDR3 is TGTGCCAGCAGGCTGACTAGCGGGAGTGAGACCCAGTACTTC. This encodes CASRLTSGSETQYF.